This TCR beta chain was retrieved from a study of blood T cell repertoires in COVID-19 (TCRdb year 2020). For the wider study: Collaborator samples came from the United States, Italy and Spain and covered acute and convalescent phases of COVID-19. Samples were obtained from the ongoing ImmuneRACE study (first 160 participants) and from over a thousand subjects provided by 6 global collaborators. The prospective study material was composed of cDNA or gDNA derived from T cells, B-cell-depleted T cells, or PBMCs. The repertoires were made available in a free public database intended to serve as a resource for research on the immune response to SARS-CoV-2. Where HLA class I and class II types were available, the types were taken from metadata supplied by the sample provider, not from assay-based typing. Subjects who had been exposed to COVID-19, were actively infected with it, or had recovered from it provided the deeply sampled blood TCRbeta repertoires that made up the dataset. Nearly every sample came with metadata listing a de-identified subject ID, COVID-19 status, age in years and sex.

TCRbeta CDR3 regions were amplified from genomic DNA using the immunoSEQ Assay, a bias-controlled multiplex PCR. Per the original workflow: The number of nucleated cells in each sample was estimated from the amplification of reference gene primers within the assay. Sequence reads were collapsed and filtered to measure the absolute abundance of every unique TCRbeta CDR3 rearrangement. For each sample, productive Simpson clonality was calculated by taking the square root of Simpson's diversity index across productive rearrangements. TCRdb's version of the immuneACCESS table is confined to in-frame rearrangements and falls short of the full clone set. An unresolved V gene accounts for under half of the shortfall where checked; the remainder is of unknown origin. D and trimming were read from the DNA, whereas the V and J calls and clone size are those reported in that table. The sample table lists some 200,000 clones, 84% of them with a count of one. The ten largest make up around 2.4% of the sample.

The CDR3 numbers 15 residues from cysteine through phenylalanine. The entry retains the CDR3 DNA only, 45 bases that are in frame from base 1. The germline V gene provides CDR1 SGHRS and CDR2 YFSETQ. The V end gives up 0 bases and the J end 9 bases, leaving 3 bases in the junction not matched to a gene. A few counts support this clone. This clone's antigen is unknown. Base qualities are missing; no much larger clone stands one base away. Each collaborating institution followed its own protocols to collect whole blood in K2EDTA tubes. For TCRbeta analysis, collaborators shipped samples as frozen whole blood, isolated PBMCs, or DNA extracted from either of those sample types. What the research found in general, with its limitations: How much clinical and demographic metadata was included differed by source and by participant, and the metadata was provided uncurated.

Recombination joined TRBV5-1 with TRBJ1-6; a stretch of 10 junction bases matches TRBD1. Sequenced input: peripheral blood. The receptor was derived from a human donor with acute or convalescent COVID-19. The donor label of this sample is uncertain. The CDR3: CASSLEGTGASPLHF. The nucleotide sequence is given as TGCGCCAGCAGCTTGGAAGGGACAGGGGCTTCACCCCTCCACTTT.